This T cell receptor beta chain is from a study of a mutant IDH1 vaccine in newly diagnosed glioma. Method: immunoSEQ multiplex PCR; TCRdb's copy keeps in-frame clones and lacks some. The repertoire holds 25,000 to 35,000 clones, with around nine tenths as singletons. Time point noted: week 23, last vaccination. Doses consisted of 300 ug of mutant IDH1 20-mer peptide each, paired with topical imiquimod. This CDR3 is built from 17 residues. Germline values: CDR1 MNHEY, CDR2 SMNVEV (reference sequence). V lost 6 bases, J lost 5 bases, and 15 bases stayed unmatched. Regarding this clone: What it recognizes is unknown.

The source material was PBMCs, sampled from a glioma patient whose treatment included an IDH1 peptide vaccine. This TCR came from a man aged 40-49 years with glioma. The V gene is TRBV27, the J gene TRBJ2-5; 10 bases line up with TRBD2. CDR3 region: CASRKARQRGGVETQYF. For the CDR3, the DNA is TGTGCCAGCAGAAAAGCCCGACAGCGGGGGGGCGTGGAGACCCAGTACTTC.